The source of this TCR beta chain is a study of vaccination effects on CD4 cells after COVID-19. Across the whole study: Post-vaccine draws lagged the second dose by a median of 72 days. Notes on the study in general: Healthy vaccinees' vaccine-induced clones included only 1 of 255 that recognized common cold coronaviruses. Pronounced clonal contraction occurred in clones induced by infection and by vaccine late after vaccination.

Comment on this clone: What it binds is unknown.

Profiling relied on immunoSEQ multiplex PCR, and the TCRdb table lists in-frame clones only, not all of them. Among approximately 78,000 clones, 81% were seen once, and the ten largest hold 1.2%. Before sequencing took place, the ViraFEST assay used viral peptide pools to expand antigen-specific CD4+ T cells. Cultured cells yielded isolated CD4+ T cells after about ten days. Vaccine administered to participants consisted of two doses of either BNT162b2 or mRNA-1273. Each culture had half its medium swapped for IL-2 medium on days 3 and 7. The CDR3 loop spans 15 amino acids. The ends lost 5 bases at V and 1 base at J; junction bases unmatched: 1. The germline V gene has CDR1 LGHDT and CDR2 YNNKEL (reference sequence).

This receptor was obtained from a human donor who received a COVID-19 vaccine. The sample in question was CD4+ T cells from PBMCs cultured with HCoV-229E spike peptides, obtained after COVID-19 vaccination. This sequence joins TRBV3-1 (or the pseudogene TRBV3-2) and TRBJ2-1; TRBD2 agrees at 11 bases. In nucleotides, the CDR3 is TGTGCCAGCAGCTCTAGCGGGGGGTCCTACAATGAGCAGTTCTTC. Encoded protein: CASSSSGGSYNEQFF.